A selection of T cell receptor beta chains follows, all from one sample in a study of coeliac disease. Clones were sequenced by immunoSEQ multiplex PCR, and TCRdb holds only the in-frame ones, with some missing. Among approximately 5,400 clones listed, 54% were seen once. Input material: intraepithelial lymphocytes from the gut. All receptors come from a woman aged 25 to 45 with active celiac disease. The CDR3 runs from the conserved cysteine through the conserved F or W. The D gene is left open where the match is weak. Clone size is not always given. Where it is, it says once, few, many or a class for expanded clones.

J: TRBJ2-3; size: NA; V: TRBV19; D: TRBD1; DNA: TGTGCCAGTAGTATGAGGCAGGGGGCAACAGATACGCAGTATTTT; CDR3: CASSMRQGATDTQYF
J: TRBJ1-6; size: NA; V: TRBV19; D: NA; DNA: TGTGCCAGTAGCCGACAGACTAATTCACCCCTCCACTTT; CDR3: CASSRQTNSPLHF
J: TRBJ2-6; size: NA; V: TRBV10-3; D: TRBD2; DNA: TGTGCCATCCGAGGAGGGACTAGCGGCTCTGGGGCCAACGTCCTGACTTTC; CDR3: CAIRGGTSGSGANVLTF
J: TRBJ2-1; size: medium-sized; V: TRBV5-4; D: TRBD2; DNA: TGTGCCAGCAGCTGGCGAGCGGGAGGCGGCCATGAGCAGTTCTTC; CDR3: CASSWRAGGGHEQFF
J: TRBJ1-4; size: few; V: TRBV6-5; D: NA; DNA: TGTGCCAGCAGTGGGACCGGGCGGGAGGCGCTGTTTTTT; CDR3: CASSGTGREALFF
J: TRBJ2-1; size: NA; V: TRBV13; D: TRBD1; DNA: TGTGCCAGCAGCCCAGGGACAGGCTACAATGAGCAGTTCTTC; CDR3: CASSPGTGYNEQFF
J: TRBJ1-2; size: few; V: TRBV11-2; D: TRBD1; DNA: TGTGCCAGCAGTCCCAGGGGGTCCTACGGCTACACCTTC; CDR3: CASSPRGSYGYTF
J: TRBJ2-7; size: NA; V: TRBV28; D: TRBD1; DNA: TGTGCCAGCAGCAATCCCACCGACAGGGGGTCCTACGAGCAGTACTTC; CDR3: CASSNPTDRGSYEQYF
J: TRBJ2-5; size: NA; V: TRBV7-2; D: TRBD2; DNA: TGTGCCAGCAGCTTTAGCGGGGGGGCGTTTGGAGAGACCCAGTACTTC; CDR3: CASSFSGGAFGETQYF
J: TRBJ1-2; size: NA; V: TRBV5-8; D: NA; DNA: TGTGCCAGCAGCCCCCGGGGTTACTATGGCTACACCTTC; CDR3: CASSPRGYYGYTF
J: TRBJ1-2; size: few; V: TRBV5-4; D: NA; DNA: TGTGCCAGCAGCGGGCCTTTGGAAGCCTATGGCTACACCTTC; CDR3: CASSGPLEAYGYTF
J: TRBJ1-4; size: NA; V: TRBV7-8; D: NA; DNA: TGTGCCAGCAGCTTGCAGGGGGAAAAACTGTTTTTT; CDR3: CASSLQGEKLFF
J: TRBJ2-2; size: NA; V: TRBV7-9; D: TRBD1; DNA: TGTGCCAGCAGCCCTCGGACAGGGGAGGCCGGGGAGCTGTTTTTT; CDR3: CASSPRTGEAGELFF
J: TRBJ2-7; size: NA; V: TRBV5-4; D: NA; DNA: TGTGCCAGCAGCTTTTACAGGGAGCGGTACGAGCAGTACTTC; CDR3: CASSFYRERYEQYF
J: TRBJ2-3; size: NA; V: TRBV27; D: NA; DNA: TGTGCCAGCAGTTCTCTTCTCGCGGGGGCCCCAGATACGCAGTATTTT; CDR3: CASSSLLAGAPDTQYF
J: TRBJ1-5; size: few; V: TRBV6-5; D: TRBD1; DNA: TGTGCCAGCAGTTTGGACAGGTATCAGCCCCAGCATTTT; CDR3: CASSLDRYQPQHF
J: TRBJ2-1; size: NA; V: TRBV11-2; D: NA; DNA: TGTGCCAGCAGCCTAGGAGTTTTCTACAATGAGCAGTTCTTC; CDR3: CASSLGVFYNEQFF
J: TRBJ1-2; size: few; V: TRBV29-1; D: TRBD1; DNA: TGCAGCGTTGAAGACCCGGGACAGGGGGCCTTGGGCTACTATGGCTACACCTTC; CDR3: CSVEDPGQGALGYYGYTF
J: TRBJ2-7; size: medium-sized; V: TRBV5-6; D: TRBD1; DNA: TGTGCCAGCAGCGCGGGACAGGGTTTAGGATACGAGCAGTACTTC; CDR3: CASSAGQGLGYEQYF
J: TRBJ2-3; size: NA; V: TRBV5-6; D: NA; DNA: TGTGCCAGCAGCATTGTAGTTAGCACAGATACGCAGTATTTT; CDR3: CASSIVVSTDTQYF
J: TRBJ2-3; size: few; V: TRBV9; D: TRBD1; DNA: TGTGCCAGCAGCGTATGGGGACAGGGGACAGATACGCAGTATTTT; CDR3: CASSVWGQGTDTQYF
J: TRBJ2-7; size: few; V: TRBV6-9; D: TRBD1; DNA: TGTGCCAGCAGTTACCGGGACAGGTCCTACGAGCAGTACTTC; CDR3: CASSYRDRSYEQYF
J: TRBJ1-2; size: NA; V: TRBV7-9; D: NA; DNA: TGTGCCAGCAGCCTTTATCAGGGATCGGTCGATGGCTACACCTTC; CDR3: CASSLYQGSVDGYTF
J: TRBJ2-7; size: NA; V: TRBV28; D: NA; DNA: TGTGCCAGCAGTTTTATGTTCACCCTCGCCGGCAGGAACTCCTACGAGCAGTACTTC; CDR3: CASSFMFTLAGRNSYEQYF
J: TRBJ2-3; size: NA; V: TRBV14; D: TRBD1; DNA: TGTGCCAGCAGCCTATGGGACAGGGAAGCAGATACGCAGTATTTT; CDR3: CASSLWDREADTQYF
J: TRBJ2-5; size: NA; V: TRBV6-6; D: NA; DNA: TGTGCCAGCAGTTACGTCGCGGGATCCCAAGAGACCCAGTACTTC; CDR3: CASSYVAGSQETQYF
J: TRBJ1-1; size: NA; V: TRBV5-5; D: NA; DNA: TGTGCCAGCAGCTCCCGGGAGCTATGGAGGACTGAAGCTTTCTTT; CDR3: CASSSRELWRTEAFF
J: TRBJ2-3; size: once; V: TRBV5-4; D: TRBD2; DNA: TGTGCCAGCAGCCACGGGACTAGTCAGGGGGATACGCAGTATTTT; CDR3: CASSHGTSQGDTQYF